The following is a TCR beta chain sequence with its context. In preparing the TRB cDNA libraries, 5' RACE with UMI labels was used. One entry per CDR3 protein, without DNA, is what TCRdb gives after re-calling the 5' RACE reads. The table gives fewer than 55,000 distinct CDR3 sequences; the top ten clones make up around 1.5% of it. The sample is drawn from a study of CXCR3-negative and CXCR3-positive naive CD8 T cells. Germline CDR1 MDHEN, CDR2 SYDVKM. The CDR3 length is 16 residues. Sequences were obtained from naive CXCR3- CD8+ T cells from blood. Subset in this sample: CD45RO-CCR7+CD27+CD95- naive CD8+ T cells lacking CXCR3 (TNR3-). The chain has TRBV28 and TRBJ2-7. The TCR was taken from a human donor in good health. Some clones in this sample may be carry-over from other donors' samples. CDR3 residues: CASSSSRRGGFYEQYF.